Shown below are 29 T cell receptor beta chains from a single sample sequenced in a study of blood T cell repertoires in COVID-19. The repertoire was sequenced with immunoSEQ multiplex PCR; TCRdb's copy has only in-frame clones and lacks some. The data hold 210,000 or so clones, with approximately 82% observed a single time. The sequenced sample consisted of peripheral blood. The receptor set was obtained from a man aged 50-60 years with active or convalescent COVID-19.

V usage is TRBV10-2 and J usage is TRBJ1-4; 8 bases line up with TRBD1. CDR3 length equals 16 residues. V was pared by 6 bases and J by 0 bases, with 6 bases of the junction left unmatched. Germline V gene lookup returns CDR1 WSHSY and CDR2 SAAADI. This CDR3 reads CASSLGQGPTNEKLFF. For the CDR3, the DNA is TGCGCCAGCAGCCTAGGACAGGGCCCAACTAATGAAAAACTGTTTTTT.

In this sample, this clone turned up a few times. V usage is TRBV28 and J usage is TRBJ2-6; the D gene is possibly TRBD1 (6 bases). The germline CDR1 and CDR2 sequences are MDHEN and SYDVKM. This CDR3 is 20 amino acids long. The V and J ends lost 5 bases and 0 bases respectively, with 23 bases between them. CDR3 nucleotide sequence: TGTGCCAGCAGTCCCTTACCCCTTGACAGGACCCTCTCTGGGGCCAACGTCCTGACTTTC. It encodes CASSPLPLDRTLSGANVLTF.

The chain carries TRBV28 and TRBJ1-6; no firm D call. The CDR3 contains 13 residues. Between the trimmed V and J ends, which lost 6 bases and 9 bases, there was a span of 12 bases. Per the germline V gene, CDR1 is MDHEN and CDR2 is SYDVKM. The CDR3 reads CASRAPRGSPLHF. The CDR3 DNA follows: TGTGCCAGCAGGGCCCCACGTGGTTCACCCCTCCACTTT.

CDR3 in DNA: TGTGCCATCAGTGAGGGACAGGCCTACGAGCAGTACTTC. Its translation is CAISEGQAYEQYF. V is TRBV10-3 and J is TRBJ2-7, with TRBD1 matching over 7 bases. Unmatched junction bases numbered 0, after V lost 2 bases and J lost 2 bases. Per the germline V gene, CDR1 is ENHRY and CDR2 is SYGVKD. The CDR3 contains 13 residues.

The chain couples TRBV7-9 to TRBJ2-7, with 11 positions matching TRBD1. The trim removed 6 bases at V and 3 bases at J, leaving 7 bases unmatched. Germline CDR1 and CDR2: SEHNR and FQNEAQ (reference sequence). This CDR3 is 15 amino acids long. The DNA of the CDR3 is TGTGCCAGCAGGAAATCCGGGACAGGGGGCTACGAGCAGTACTTC. Residues: CASRKSGTGGYEQYF.

This clone has only one observation. V usage is TRBV5-1 and J usage is TRBJ1-5; D is perhaps TRBD1 (6 bases). Trimming cost V 4 bases and J 0 bases, with 11 bases left between them. The CDR3 runs to 15 residues. Germline V gene data show CDR1 as SGHRS and CDR2 as YFSETQ. The CDR3 is CASSEDSYSNQPQHF. The CDR3 region has the DNA TGCGCCAGCAGCGAGGACAGTTATAGCAATCAGCCCCAGCATTTT.

V and J are TRBV3-1 (or the pseudogene TRBV3-2) and TRBJ2-1, with 12 bases lining up with TRBD2. V dropped 4 bases and J dropped 9; count of bases not matched to a gene: 7. Germline V gene sequence: CDR1 LGHDT, CDR2 YNNKEL (reference sequence). The CDR3 length is 15 residues. CDR3 loop: CASSPRLAGDIEQFF. The CDR3 nucleotides read TGTGCCAGCAGCCCCAGACTAGCGGGAGATATTGAGCAGTTCTTC.

The chain recombines TRBV30 with TRBJ1-1; D remains ambiguous. The CDR3 consists of 13 residues. Trimming pared 4 bases from V and 1 base from J, leaving 10 bases between. Germline V CDR1 and CDR2: GTSNPN, SVGIG (reference sequence). The CDR3 reads CAWNKGGNTEAFF. The CDR3 bases are TGTGCCTGGAATAAGGGAGGGAACACTGAAGCTTTCTTT.

The chain employs TRBV28 and TRBJ1-5; D perhaps matches TRBD1 (6 bases). The length of the CDR3 is 15 residues. The germline gives CDR1 MDHEN, CDR2 SYDVKM. Between the trimmed V and J ends, which lost 3 bases and 4 bases, there was a span of 13 bases. The CDR3 region has the DNA TGTGCCAGCAGTTTTAATGGACAGATAAATCAGCCCCAGCATTTT. Its translation is CASSFNGQINQPQHF.

This clone came up a few times. The rearrangement links TRBV27 to TRBJ1-2; D perhaps matches TRBD1 (5 bases). Germline CDR1 is MNHEY and CDR2 is SMNVEV (reference sequence). V dropped 4 bases and J dropped 4 bases, with 10 bases sitting between them. CDR3 length: 13 residues. CDR3 nucleotide sequence: TGTGCCAGCAGTTCGGGAGGGACCTATGGCTACACCTTC. This encodes CASSSGGTYGYTF.

This chain connects TRBV10-2 to TRBJ1-2, with D possibly being TRBD1 (6 bases). V was pared by 6 bases and J by 4 bases, with 6 bases between. The germline V gene encodes CDR1 WSHSY and CDR2 SAAADI. The CDR3 consists of 11 residues. CDR3 DNA: TGCGCCAGCAGGGACAGCTATGGCTACACCTTC. Its protein product is CASRDSYGYTF.

This clone was detected once. The V call is TRBV18, the J call TRBJ1-3; weak D call: TRBD1 (6 bases). V shed 3 bases and J shed 0 bases, with 15 bases lying between them. The CDR3 totals 17 residues. CDR1 is KGHSH, CDR2 LQKENI, per germline. CDR3 region: CASSPDRISSSGNTIYF. In DNA form, the CDR3 reads TGTGCCAGCTCACCGGACAGAATTTCCTCCTCTGGAAACACCATATATTTT.

CDR3 nucleotide sequence: TGTGCCAGCAGCCTCCCCCGTAGCGGGGGAACCTACAATGAGCAGTTCTTC. Translation gives CASSLPRSGGTYNEQFF. This rearrangement joins TRBV3-1 (or the pseudogene TRBV3-2) to TRBJ2-1, with 9 bases aligning to TRBD2. The CDR3 is made up of 17 amino acids. The V and J ends lost 4 bases and 2 bases, in that order; junction bases with no gene match: 9. Germline values: CDR1 LGHDT, CDR2 YNNKEL (reference sequence).

The genes are TRBV5-4 and TRBJ2-1, with 9 bases matching TRBD1. After removal of 5 bases from V and 4 bases from J, the junction contained 7 bases not matched to a gene. The CDR3 totals 15 residues. From germline, CDR1 is SGHNT and CDR2 YYREEE (reference sequence). The CDR3 sequence: CASSLQGARYNEQFF. DNA of the CDR3: TGTGCCAGCAGTCTACAGGGGGCGAGGTACAATGAGCAGTTCTTC.

The chain recombines TRBV7-2 with TRBJ2-7; 7 positions agree with TRBD2. CDR3 length: 15 residues. Germline assignment: CDR1 SGHTA and CDR2 FQGNSA. After removal of 1 base from V and 0 bases from J, the junction contained 3 bases not matched to a gene. The CDR3 nucleotides read TGTGCCAGCAGCTTAGAAGCGGGGAGCTCCTACGAGCAGTACTTC. It specifies CASSLEAGSSYEQYF.

This chain joins TRBV24-1 and TRBJ2-3; 8 nucleotides match TRBD2. Losses at the gene ends were 6 bases for V and 6 bases for J; bases not matched to a gene: 7. The CDR3 totals 14 residues. CDR1 and CDR2 from the germline V gene are KGHDR and SFDVKD. The CDR3, as DNA: TGTGCCACCAGTAGCGGGGGTGGTGCGGATACGCAGTATTTT. Protein sequence: CATSSGGGADTQYF.

The chain carries TRBV7-6 and TRBJ1-2, with D possibly being TRBD1 (5 bases). V lost 3 bases, J lost 7 bases, and 21 bases lay in between. The CDR3 covers 16 residues. Germline V gene data show CDR1 as SGHVS and CDR2 as FNYEAQ. The CDR3 here is CASSLGGGQERAGYTF. The CDR3 region has the DNA TGTGCCAGCAGCTTGGGGGGTGGTCAGGAGCGGGCTGGCTACACCTTC.

About this clone: This specimen includes other DNA sequences encoding the same CDR3. The chain joins TRBV29-1 to TRBJ1-2; 9 positions agree with TRBD1. This CDR3 region has 13 residues. V shed 7 bases, J shed 4 bases, and the junction held 7 bases outside the gene matches. CDR1 and CDR2 from the germline V gene are SQVTM and ANQGSEA. Here the CDR3 DNA reads TGCAGCGCTCGACCGACAGGGGGCTATGGCTACACCTTC. This codes for CSARPTGGYGYTF.

This clone has a handful of counts. The sample has other DNA sequences that encode this CDR3 too. The CDR3 reads CASSPPGSYEQYF. The CDR3 DNA reads TGTGCCAGCAGTCCCCCAGGGTCCTACGAGCAGTACTTC. This chain uses TRBV28 with TRBJ2-7, with D possibly being TRBD1 (5 bases). The CDR3 spans 13 residues. In germline, CDR1 is MDHEN, CDR2 SYDVKM. The V end lost 5 bases, the J end lost 1 base, and 9 bases lay between the germline ends. Complete variable domain (other parts from reference TRBV28 and TRBJ2-7): DVKVTQSSRYLVKRTGEKVFLECVQDMDHENMFWYRQDPGLGLRLIYFSYDVKMKEKGDIPEGYSVSREKKERFSLILESASTNQTSMYLCASSPPGSYEQYFGPGTRLTVT.

The chain recombines TRBV10-3 with TRBJ2-7; possibly TRBD2 for D (6 bases). V dropped 7 bases and J dropped 5 bases, with 27 bases sitting between them. Germline V gene data show CDR1 as ENHRY and CDR2 as SYGVKD. The length of the CDR3 is 17 residues. The CDR3: CAIKGSAKTRASDEQYF. CDR3 DNA: TGTGCCATCAAGGGCAGCGCCAAGACTAGAGCTTCAGACGAGCAGTACTTC.

The chain employs TRBV10-2 and TRBJ1-2; no definite D call. CDR1 WSHSY and CDR2 SAAADI come from the germline V gene. Trimming took 6 bases from V and 1 from J, leaving 9 bases between them. This CDR3 has 13 amino acids. DNA for the CDR3: TGCGCCAGCAGCCAGACTGATAACTATGGCTACACCTTC. Its protein product is CASSQTDNYGYTF.

CDR3 in amino acids: CASSDGGGPDEETQYF. In DNA form, the CDR3 reads TGTGCCAGCAGTGATGGGGGAGGGCCAGACGAAGAGACCCAGTACTTC. The rearrangement uses TRBV6-1 and TRBJ2-5; 7 bases line up with TRBD2. From germline, CDR1 is MNHNS and CDR2 SASEGT. J lost 3 bases, V lost 3 bases, and 10 bases had no gene match. The CDR3 length is 16 residues.

A note on this clone: This sample also contains other DNA sequences that code for the same CDR3. The rearrangement uses TRBV5-1 and TRBJ2-3; 7 bases agree with TRBD1. This CDR3 is 14 amino acids long. Germline CDR1 is SGHRS and CDR2 is YFSETQ. V lost 0 bases to trimming and J lost 3 bases; unmatched junction nucleotides: 1. The CDR3 DNA reads as TGCGCCAGCAGCTTGGACAGGGGAACAGATACGCAGTATTTT. This translates into CASSLDRGTDTQYF.

The DNA for the CDR3 is TGTGCCAGCAGCTTAGGACAGTTCTATGGCTACACCTTC. Translated: CASSLGQFYGYTF. The J gene is TRBJ1-2, the V gene TRBV7-9; TRBD1 might be the D (5 bases). Germline V CDR1 and CDR2: SEHNR, FQNEAQ (reference sequence). V was pared by 1 base and J by 4 bases, with 7 bases between. There are 13 residues in the CDR3. The whole variable domain, filled in from reference TRBV7-9 and TRBJ1-2, reads DTGVSQNPRHKITKRGQNVTFRCDPISEHNRLYWYRQTLGQGPEFLTYFQNEAQLEKSRLLSDRFSAERPKGSFSTLEIQRTEQGDSAMYLCASSLGQFYGYTFGSGTRLTVV.

V gene TRBV19 combines with J gene TRBJ2-3; 11 positions agree with TRBD2. Germline V gives CDR1 LNHDA, CDR2 SQIVND (reference sequence). V shed 1 base, J shed 2 bases, and the junction held 8 bases outside the gene matches. The CDR3 has 18 amino acids. The CDR3 spells CASSIAGTSGANTDTQYF. The CDR3 nucleotides are TGTGCCAGTAGTATAGCCGGGACTAGCGGAGCCAACACAGATACGCAGTATTTT.

This clone occurred a few times. The gene calls are TRBV6-2 or TRBV6-3 and TRBJ1-4, with D unresolved. The CDR3 is 14 residues long. Trimming took off 5 bases at V and 8 bases at J, with 15 bases between the two ends. CDR1 MNHEY and CDR2 SVGEGT come from the germline V gene. CDR3 in amino acids: CASSQQVSGEKLFF. Here the CDR3 DNA reads TGTGCCAGCAGTCAACAAGTCTCCGGGGAAAAACTGTTTTTT.

The chain carries TRBV6-4 and TRBJ2-1; 9 bases are a match to TRBD1. V lost 9 bases to trimming and J lost 2 bases; unmatched junction nucleotides: 8. Germline CDR1 is MRHNA and CDR2 is SNTAGT. The CDR3 spans 15 residues. CDR3 sequence (DNA): TGTGCCAGTTCTACAGGGGGCGCTCCCTACAATGAGCAGTTCTTC. Translating it yields CASSTGGAPYNEQFF.

The chain employs TRBV7-4 and TRBJ2-1; TRBD2 aligns across 12 bases. This CDR3 is built from 15 residues. V shed 5 bases and J 9 bases; nucleotides not matched to a gene: 8. Germline V gene data show CDR1 as SGHVT and CDR2 as SQSDAQ. CDR3 DNA sequence: TGTGCCAGCAGCCCTCGGACTAGCGGGGAGGGTGAGCAGTTCTTC. Amino acids: CASSPRTSGEGEQFF. Using reference TRBV7-4 and TRBJ2-1 for the parts outside the CDR3, the full variable domain is GAGVSQSPRYKVAKRGRDVALRCDSISGHVTLYWYRQTLGQGSEVLTYSQSDAQRDKSGRPSGRFSAERPERSVSTLKIQRTEQGDSAVYLCASSPRTSGEGEQFFGPGTRLTVL.

The chain recombines TRBV19 with TRBJ1-5; D is possibly TRBD1 (6 bases). CDR3 size: 15 residues. V was pared by 6 bases and J by 7 bases, with 19 bases between. In germline, CDR1 is LNHDA, CDR2 SQIVND (reference sequence). For the CDR3, the DNA is TGTGCCAGTAGCCCCCAGCCCACAGGGTGGCAGCCCCAGCATTTT. It yields the protein CASSPQPTGWQPQHF.